Following are 10 T cell receptor beta chains from one sample sequenced in a study of blood T cells in healthy people across ages. Together with a sample-barcoded 5' primer, a J-beta primer mix was included in a second PCR lasting roughly 6 to 12 cycles. MiXCR was run by TCRdb on the 5' RACE reads, yielding one entry per CDR3 protein. Of about 290,000 distinct CDR3 sequences in the sample, 25% to 30% were seen once. What was sequenced was blood. The receptors here all came from a woman in her seventies in good health.

The rearrangement uses TRBV29-1 and TRBJ2-5; possibly TRBD1 for D (6 bases). V lost 2 bases and J 1 base, leaving 17 bases between the germline ends. The CDR3 runs to 16 residues. Looked up from germline, CDR1 is SQVTM and CDR2 is ANQGSEA. CDR3 nucleotide sequence: TGCAGCGTTGAAACGGGACAACTACCCCTCCAAGAGACCCAGTACTTC. This sequence encodes CSVETGQLPLQETQYF.

This clonotype was observed a handful of times. V usage is TRBV9 and J usage is TRBJ1-6; 9 positions match TRBD1. This CDR3 spans 17 amino acids. The ends lost 3 bases at V and 2 bases at J; junction bases unmatched: 6. Germline V gives CDR1 SGDLS, CDR2 YYNGEE. The CDR3 sequence: CASSEGTGNTYNSPLHF. Here the CDR3 DNA reads TGTGCCAGCAGCGAGGGGACAGGGAACACCTATAATTCACCCCTCCACTTT.

The gene calls are TRBV27 and TRBJ2-1, with 14 bases aligning to TRBD2. The CDR3 contains 17 residues. V was clipped by 2 bases and J by 7 bases; unmatched bases: 7. Germline assignment: CDR1 MNHEY and CDR2 SMNVEV (reference sequence). The CDR3: CASSLRTSGRIENEQFF. CDR3 DNA sequence: TGTGCCAGCAGTTTAAGGACTAGCGGGAGGATCGAAAATGAGCAGTTCTTC.

This rearrangement joins TRBV28 to TRBJ2-5; 7 nucleotides agree with TRBD1. The end of the DNA aligns better with TRBJ2-7, so the J call may be wrong. The CDR3 runs 13 residues. Germline loops: CDR1 MDHEN, CDR2 SYDVKM. Here the CDR3 reads CASSTGVPYEQYF. Here the CDR3 DNA reads TGTGCCAGCAGTACAGGGGTCCCCTACGAGCAGTACTTC.

This clonotype was seen just once. This sequence joins TRBV12-3 or TRBV12-4 and TRBJ2-5, with a weak D call TRBD1 (6 bases). CDR3 size: 13 residues. The V gene lost 7 bases and the J gene lost 0 bases, with 9 bases spanning the gap. CDR3 region: CASKTGYQETQYF. CDR3 nucleotides: TGTGCCAGCAAGACAGGTTACCAAGAGACCCAGTACTTC.

The chain uses TRBV5-1 and TRBJ2-3; 13 bases are shared with TRBD2. V dropped 6 bases and J dropped 0; count of bases not matched to a gene: 1. CDR1 SGHRS and CDR2 YFSETQ come from the germline V gene. The CDR3 has 15 residues. DNA for the CDR3: TGCGCCAGCATGGGACTAGCGGGGAGCACAGATACGCAGTATTTT. It translates to CASMGLAGSTDTQYF.

This clonotype appeared a few times. V is TRBV4-2 and J is TRBJ2-1; D unresolved. Trimming cost V 0 bases and J 8 bases, with 17 bases left between them. CDR3 length: 16 amino acids. CDR1 and CDR2 from the germline V gene are LGHNA and YNFKEQ. The CDR3 reads CASSQERTGLGDEQFF. CDR3 DNA: TGTGCCAGCAGCCAAGAAAGGACCGGCCTGGGCGATGAGCAGTTCTTC.

This clonotype was seen more than once but under ten times. The CDR3 DNA is TGCAGCGTTGATTGGGATCGGGGGCCTCGAGGGAGCACAGATACGCAGTATTTT. It specifies CSVDWDRGPRGSTDTQYF. The chain links TRBV29-1 to TRBJ2-3; D may correspond to TRBD1 or TRBD2 (6 bases each). V lost 3 bases to trimming and J lost 0 bases, with 22 bases between them. CDR3 size: 18 residues. In germline, CDR1 is SQVTM, CDR2 ANQGSEA.

This clonotype was detected many times. This chain connects TRBV5-1 to TRBJ2-2; TRBD1 might be the D (6 bases). Germline V gene sequence: CDR1 SGHRS, CDR2 YFSETQ. The V and J ends lost 4 bases and 4 bases respectively, with 14 bases between them. This CDR3 spans 15 amino acids. For the CDR3, the DNA is TGCGCCAGCAGCCTTACAACAGGGCCCACCGGGGAGCTGTTTTTT. Its translation: CASSLTTGPTGELFF.

This clonotype was observed at least ten times. The chain combines TRBV28 with TRBJ2-7, with no clear D. The CDR3 runs to 13 residues. Trimming removed 5 bases from V and 4 bases from J, with 12 bases in between. The V gene's germline CDR1 is MDHEN and CDR2 SYDVKM. In nucleotides, the CDR3 is TGTGCCAGCAGTCCCCTTTCCCCTTACGAGCAGTACTTC. Translated, it gives CASSPLSPYEQYF.